These 19 T cell receptor beta chains were all obtained from the same sample, sequenced in a study of blood T cell repertoires in COVID-19. Data came from immunoSEQ multiplex PCR; TCRdb stores just in-frame clones and leaves some out. The sample lists a few hundred thousand clones; 65% to 85% were seen once. Sequencing used peripheral blood. The origin of the receptors is a woman aged 25 to 39 with COVID-19, enrolled during active disease.

The chain joins TRBV7-2 to TRBJ1-1; 7 bases map to TRBD1. Per the germline V gene, CDR1 is SGHTA and CDR2 is FQGNSA. The CDR3 loop spans 13 amino acids. V was pared by 2 bases and J by 4 bases, with 1 base of the junction left unmatched. CDR3 amino acids: CASSLRDSTEAFF. DNA of the CDR3: TGTGCCAGCAGCTTAAGGGACAGCACTGAAGCTTTCTTT.

This chain joins TRBV9 and TRBJ1-5; D is unresolved. The germline V and J ends were trimmed by 0 bases and 7 bases, with 11 bases remaining between them. This CDR3 comprises 14 residues. Germline V gene lookup returns CDR1 SGDLS and CDR2 YYNGEE. CDR3 loop: CASSVAGFGQPQHF. CDR3 nucleotides: TGTGCCAGCAGCGTAGCTGGGTTCGGGCAGCCCCAGCATTTT.

The rearrangement uses TRBV4-3 and TRBJ2-7, with 8 bases matching TRBD2. CDR1 and CDR2 from the germline V gene are LGHNA and YSLEER. Trimming removed 0 bases from V and 2 bases from J; junction bases left unmatched: 9. The CDR3 length is 17 residues. The DNA for the CDR3 is TGCGCCAGCAGCCAAGAACCGGGGGGGGGCCTTCCCTACGAGCAGTACTTC. Its translation is CASSQEPGGGLPYEQYF.

The chain recombines TRBV28 with TRBJ2-5; the D gene is possibly TRBD1 (6 bases). Trimming took 6 bases from V and 5 from J, leaving 16 bases between them. The CDR3 contains 14 residues. Germline CDR1 and CDR2: MDHEN and SYDVKM. The CDR3 here is CASSSGQLSETQYF. The CDR3 DNA is TGTGCCAGCAGCTCCGGACAGCTCAGCGAGACCCAGTACTTC.

The V gene is TRBV5-1, the J gene TRBJ1-4; TRBD1 aligns across 7 bases. J lost 3 bases, V lost 2 bases, and 4 bases had no gene match. CDR1 and CDR2 from the germline V gene are SGHRS and YFSETQ. The CDR3 runs to 15 residues. Written as DNA, the CDR3 is TGCGCCAGCAGCTTTTCTACAGGGGCTAATGAAAAACTGTTTTTT. Translation: CASSFSTGANEKLFF.

V usage is TRBV7-2 and J usage is TRBJ2-3, with 12 bases fitting TRBD2. CDR1 is SGHTA and CDR2 is FQGNSA in the germline V gene. V shed 5 bases and J 0 bases; nucleotides not matched to a gene: 9. CDR3 size: 18 residues. DNA for the CDR3: TGTGCCAGCAGCGTCGGACTAGCGGGGCGCTATAGCACAGATACGCAGTATTTT. Translation gives CASSVGLAGRYSTDTQYF. Supplemented by reference TRBV7-2 and TRBJ2-3, the full variable domain reads GAGVSQSPSNKVTEKGKDVELRCDPISGHTALYWYRQSLGQGLEFLIYFQGNSAPDKSGLPSDRFSAERTGGSVSTLTIQRTQQEDSAVYLCASSVGLAGRYSTDTQYFGPGTRLTVL.

This chain uses TRBV7-3 with TRBJ1-1; D is possibly TRBD1 (6 bases). V dropped 4 bases and J dropped 1 base, with 10 bases sitting between them. This CDR3 contains 14 residues. Germline CDR1 and CDR2: SGHTA and FQGTGA. The CDR3 DNA follows: TGTGCCAGCAGCTCACAGGGTAAGAACACTGAAGCTTTCTTT. This gives the protein CASSSQGKNTEAFF.

To note about this clone: Other DNA sequences of this sample code for an identical CDR3. V gene TRBV12-3 or TRBV12-4 combines with J gene TRBJ2-5; weak D call: TRBD2 (6 bases). V lost 5 bases and J 5 bases, leaving 6 bases between the germline ends. This CDR3 region has 11 residues. CDR3 nucleotide sequence: TGTGCCAGCAGTAGCGGGGAGACCCAGTACTTC. It codes for CASSSGETQYF.

The rearrangement uses TRBV5-4 and TRBJ2-3; D may be TRBD1 (5 bases). The V gene lost 6 bases and the J gene lost 1 base, with 12 bases spanning the gap. CDR1 SGHNT and CDR2 YYREEE come from the germline V gene (reference sequence). This CDR3 has 14 residues. The DNA for the CDR3 is TGTGCCAGCACCCCCAAAGGGGGCACAGATACGCAGTATTTT. As protein: CASTPKGGTDTQYF.

This chain links TRBV9 with TRBJ2-1; 7 nucleotides match TRBD1. From germline, CDR1 is SGDLS and CDR2 YYNGEE. V lost 0 bases to trimming and J lost 0 bases; unmatched junction nucleotides: 15. There are 20 residues in the CDR3. The CDR3 DNA is TGTGCCAGCAGCGTAGCTACTGGGGGACAGCGAATTAGCTCCTACAATGAGCAGTTCTTC. Translation: CASSVATGGQRISSYNEQFF.

The chain joins TRBV4-2 to TRBJ2-1, with TRBD2 matching over 9 bases. This CDR3 has 16 residues. V lost 0 bases to trimming and J lost 4 bases; unmatched junction nucleotides: 4. Germline V gene data show CDR1 as LGHNA and CDR2 as YNFKEQ. In DNA form, the CDR3 reads TGTGCCAGCAGCCAAGAACCGCGGGAGGGGTACAATGAGCAGTTCTTC. It is translated as CASSQEPREGYNEQFF.

The chain carries TRBV5-1 and TRBJ1-6; perhaps TRBD1 as D (6 bases). Trimming removed 4 bases at V and 10 bases at J, with 18 bases between. Germline V lookup: CDR1 SGHRS, CDR2 YFSETQ. The CDR3 is made up of 15 amino acids. CDR3: CASSPDRSWGSPLHF. The CDR3 DNA sequence: TGCGCCAGCAGCCCAGACAGGTCCTGGGGGTCACCCCTCCACTTT.

This clone was detected once. The chain uses TRBV6-5 and TRBJ2-3; 12 positions match TRBD2. The CDR3 has 15 amino acids. Germline lookup yields CDR1 MNHEY and CDR2 SVGAGI. The junction had 6 bases not matched to a gene; V was cut back by 4 bases and J by 7 bases. CDR3 sequence: CASSSLAGGLNTQYF. The CDR3 nucleotides read TGTGCCAGCAGTTCCCTAGCGGGGGGGCTTAATACGCAGTATTTT.

V and J are TRBV7-2 and TRBJ2-7; 9 nucleotides agree with TRBD1. V gave up 1 base and J gave up 5 bases; unmatched junction bases: 9. The germline V gene encodes CDR1 SGHTA and CDR2 FQGNSA. The CDR3 totals 16 residues. The CDR3 region is CASSLGGQGTVNEQYF. The CDR3 nucleotides are TGTGCCAGCAGCTTAGGCGGACAGGGGACTGTAAACGAGCAGTACTTC.

The rearrangement joins TRBV5-4 to TRBJ1-1; D unclear. The V gene lost 4 bases and the J gene lost 2 bases, with 15 bases spanning the gap. Looked up from germline, CDR1 is SGHNT and CDR2 is YYREEE (reference sequence). The CDR3 runs to 15 residues. CDR3 nucleotide sequence: TGTGCCAGCAGCCCCCCAGGCCACCCAAACACTGAAGCTTTCTTT. It specifies CASSPPGHPNTEAFF. Full variable domain (rest looked up from reference TRBV5-4 and TRBJ1-1): ETGVTQSPTHLIKTRGQQVTLRCSSQSGHNTVSWYQQALGQGPQFIFQYYREEENGRGNFPPRFSGLQFPNYSSELNVNALELDDSALYLCASSPPGHPNTEAFFGQGTRLTVV.

This chain connects TRBV30 to TRBJ2-7; D may be TRBD2 (5 bases). The V end was cut by 3 bases, the J end by 3 bases, with 18 bases between. CDR1 is GTSNPN and CDR2 is SVGIG in the germline V gene (reference sequence). CDR3 size: 15 residues. The CDR3 region is CAWSASQEGFYEQYF. The CDR3 bases are TGTGCCTGGAGCGCTTCCCAAGAGGGCTTCTACGAGCAGTACTTC.

The chain employs TRBV28 and TRBJ1-5, with no clear D. CDR1 MDHEN and CDR2 SYDVKM come from the germline V gene. V lost 6 bases and J lost 4, with 10 bases in between. The CDR3 is made up of 13 amino acids. The CDR3 spells CASSPPENQPQHF. DNA for the CDR3: TGTGCCAGCAGCCCCCCCGAGAATCAGCCCCAGCATTTT.

This chain joins TRBV27 and TRBJ1-1; 7 nucleotides match TRBD1. Trimming cost V 8 bases and J 4 bases; bases outside gene matches: 10. This CDR3 region has 14 residues. The germline V gene encodes CDR1 MNHEY and CDR2 SMNVEV (reference sequence). The CDR3 here is CASPVTGPSTEAFF. The DNA of the CDR3 is TGTGCCAGCCCTGTGACAGGGCCGAGCACTGAAGCTTTCTTT.

The J gene is TRBJ2-7, the V gene TRBV2, with 9 nucleotides matching TRBD1. There are 14 residues in the CDR3. Germline values: CDR1 SNHLY, CDR2 FYNNEI. Losses at the gene ends were 6 bases for V and 5 bases for J; bases not matched to a gene: 8. The CDR3 sequence is CASRDTGGMNEQYF. The CDR3 DNA reads TGTGCCAGCAGAGACACAGGGGGCATGAACGAGCAGTACTTC.